This TCR beta chain was sequenced during a study of blood T cell repertoires in COVID-19 (dated by TCRdb to 2020 to 2021). About the investigation overall: The collaborator samples originated in the United States, Italy and Spain and spanned the acute and convalescent phases of COVID-19. A freely available public database, intended as a resource for researchers studying the immune response to SARS-CoV-2, is where the repertoires were released. The prospective study material was composed of cDNA or gDNA derived from T cells, B-cell-depleted T cells, or PBMCs. Where available, HLA class I and class II types were obtained from metadata supplied by the sample provider rather than from assay-based typing. Sample metadata almost always included a de-identified subject ID, COVID-19 status, age in years and sex. Subjects who had been exposed to COVID-19, were actively infected with it, or had recovered from it provided the deeply sampled blood TCRbeta repertoires that made up the dataset. The samples were drawn from the first 160 participants of the ongoing ImmuneRACE study and from 1,254 subjects provided by 6 global collaborators.

From the germline V gene, CDR1 is MGHDK and CDR2 is SYGVNS. Relative to germline, V is 10 bases shorter and J is 1 base shorter, with 16 bases between their ends. From its cysteine to its phenylalanine, the CDR3 spans 14 amino acids. The CDR3 DNA has 42 bases and is translated from base 1. TCRbeta CDR3 regions were amplified from genomic DNA by means of the immunoSEQ Assay, a bias-controlled multiplex PCR. The study's processing was this. Nucleated cell counts per sample were estimated from amplification of reference gene primers within the assay. Sequence reads were collapsed and filtered to measure the absolute abundance of every unique TCRbeta CDR3 rearrangement. For each sample, productive Simpson clonality was calculated by taking the square root of Simpson's diversity index across productive rearrangements. TCRdb stores this immuneACCESS table with in-frame sequences only. Part of the clones is absent; in the studies checked, under half of the shortfall reflects unresolved V genes, and no reason is known for the rest. V, J and clone size are taken as reported in that table, and D and trimming were inferred from the DNA itself. The sample profile shows a few hundred thousand clones; roughly 87% of them were found once. The top ten clones comprise almost 3% of the sample.

The investigation overall reported the following: Clinical and demographic metadata were provided uncurated, with the amount varying by source and participant.

Only one count was recorded for this clone. No antigen is known for it. The sample holds no much larger clone one base away, and base qualities are not on file. In the prospective study, participants were about 18 to 90 years old, resided in approximately 25 geographic areas of the United States, and were enrolled through a virtual design. In the prospective study, participants were assigned to cohorts based on the clinical history participants reported in a screening survey and a study questionnaire. For ImmuneRACE Cohort 3, a participant was defined as recovered based on two consecutive negative NP/OP PCR tests, clearance by a healthcare professional, or resolution of symptoms. In the prospective study, mobile phlebotomists collected whole blood, serum and a nasopharyngeal or oropharyngeal swab from each participant. Prospective study participants could optionally give additional blood draws and questionnaires over an approximately 2-month period. Prospective study blood samples were shipped either frozen or at room temperature before DNA extraction.

The specimen sequenced was PBMCs or T cells enriched from blood (not recorded which). The TCR sequence derives from a woman aged 30 to 39 who had recovered from COVID-19. The V and J segments used are TRBV25-1 and TRBJ2-5, with no reliable assignment of the D segment. The DNA reads as follows: TGTGCCACCGCGTTGATAGGAGCCCAAGAGACCCAGTACTTC. This gives the protein CATALIGAQETQYF.